The 29 T cell receptor beta chains given below trace back to one sample, sequenced in a study of blood T cell repertoires in COVID-19. The repertoire was sequenced with immunoSEQ multiplex PCR; TCRdb's copy has only in-frame clones and lacks some. The sample lists 75,000 or so clones; approximately 78% were seen once. The sequenced sample consisted of peripheral blood. All receptors derive from a woman in her seventies with acute or convalescent COVID-19.

V is TRBV19 and J is TRBJ1-4; the D is unclear. The CDR3 consists of 14 residues. The V end was cut by 3 bases, the J end by 3 bases, with 8 bases between. Germline values: CDR1 LNHDA, CDR2 SQIVND (reference sequence). The CDR3 region has the DNA TGTGCCAGTAGTATCGGCGGGCCTAATGAAAAACTGTTTTTT. Its protein product is CASSIGGPNEKLFF.

The chain joins TRBV24-1 to TRBJ2-7; D is uncertain. CDR3 size: 14 residues. Germline CDR1 and CDR2: KGHDR and SFDVKD. V lost 2 bases and J lost 0, with 7 bases in between. In DNA form, the CDR3 reads TGTGCCACCAGTGATTCTACGAACTCCTACGAGCAGTACTTC. Translation: CATSDSTNSYEQYF.

This sequence joins TRBV30 and TRBJ2-1; 11 bases are shared with TRBD2. With 6 bases clipped from V and 3 bases from J, the junction kept 7 bases outside the gene matches. This CDR3 comprises 15 residues. Germline CDR1 and CDR2: GTSNPN and SVGIG (reference sequence). This chain's CDR3 is CACQLAGGFYNEQFF. The CDR3 coding sequence is TGTGCCTGTCAGCTAGCGGGGGGCTTCTACAATGAGCAGTTCTTC. Using reference TRBV30 and TRBJ2-1 for the parts outside the CDR3, the full variable domain is SQTIHQWPATLVQPVGSPLSLECTVEGTSNPNLYWYRQAAGRGLQLLFYSVGIGQISSEVPQNLSASRPQDRQFILSSKKLLLSDSGFYLCACQLAGGFYNEQFFGPGTRLTVL.

Only one count was recorded for this clone. The CDR3 spells CAISESLGLAPGELFF. The DNA of the CDR3 is TGTGCCATCAGTGAGTCATTGGGACTAGCGCCCGGGGAGCTGTTTTTT. The chain recombines TRBV10-3 with TRBJ2-2, with 10 bases identical to TRBD2. Germline values: CDR1 ENHRY, CDR2 SYGVKD. V lost 0 bases and J lost 6; bases outside the gene matches: 4. The CDR3 is 16 residues long.

V usage is TRBV28 and J usage is TRBJ1-5, with 11 bases that match TRBD1. CDR1 MDHEN and CDR2 SYDVKM come from the germline V gene. V gave up 5 bases and J gave up 5 bases; unmatched junction bases: 11. The CDR3 has 17 amino acids. In DNA form, the CDR3 reads TGTGCCAGCAGTGCAAGACCTGGGACAGGGGGGGATCAGCCCCAGCATTTT. Residues: CASSARPGTGGDQPQHF. The full variable domain, completed using reference TRBV28 and TRBJ1-5, is DVKVTQSSRYLVKRTGEKVFLECVQDMDHENMFWYRQDPGLGLRLIYFSYDVKMKEKGDIPEGYSVSREKKERFSLILESASTNQTSMYLCASSARPGTGGDQPQHFGDGTRLSIL.

The chain couples TRBV9 to TRBJ1-3; possible D gene TRBD1, 6 bases. Germline assignment: CDR1 SGDLS and CDR2 YYNGEE. Between the trimmed V and J ends, which lost 7 bases and 1 base, there was a span of 18 bases. CDR3 size: 16 residues. CDR3 protein: CASQGIQGPSGNTIYF. DNA for the CDR3: TGTGCCAGCCAGGGGATCCAGGGGCCGTCTGGAAACACCATATATTTT.

The chain has TRBV7-2 and TRBJ2-1, with D uncertain. The germline V and J ends were trimmed by 1 base and 7 bases, with 8 bases remaining between them. The CDR3 contains 13 residues. Per the germline V gene, CDR1 is SGHTA and CDR2 is FQGNSA. The CDR3 DNA reads TGTGCCAGCAGCTTAGGTTCATCAAATGAGCAGTTCTTC. Translated: CASSLGSSNEQFF.

This rearrangement joins TRBV19 to TRBJ1-1; D is uncertain. This CDR3 is built from 15 residues. Germline CDR1 reads LNHDA; CDR2 reads SQIVND (reference sequence). V lost 6 bases, J lost 0 bases, and 14 bases lay in between. The CDR3 spells CASSQDPGMNTEAFF. The CDR3 coding sequence is TGTGCCAGTAGCCAGGATCCGGGGATGAACACTGAAGCTTTCTTT. The variable domain in full, with the rest retrieved from reference TRBV19 and TRBJ1-1, is DGGITQSPKYLFRKEGQNVTLSCEQNLNHDAMYWYRQDPGQGLRLIYYSQIVNDFQKGDIAEGYSVSREKKESFPLTVTSAQKNPTAFYLCASSQDPGMNTEAFFGQGTRLTVV.

The chain uses TRBV5-8 and TRBJ2-2, with 9 bases aligning to TRBD2. The CDR3 runs to 16 residues. CDR1 SGHTS and CDR2 YDEGEE come from the germline V gene. With V trimmed by 4 bases and J by 2 bases, 6 bases remained unmatched. The CDR3 DNA follows: TGTGCCAGCAGCGAAGATAGCGGGAGAAACACCGGGGAGCTGTTTTTT. It is translated as CASSEDSGRNTGELFF.

The chain couples TRBV19 to TRBJ2-7, with 8 bases identical to TRBD2. Unmatched junction bases numbered 1, after V lost 3 bases and J lost 3 bases. The germline V gene encodes CDR1 LNHDA and CDR2 SQIVND (reference sequence). The CDR3 runs 13 residues. The CDR3 DNA follows: TGTGCCAGTAGTATGGGACTAGTCTACGAGCAGTACTTC. It encodes CASSMGLVYEQYF.

This rearrangement joins TRBV29-1 to TRBJ2-1, with TRBD2 matching 11 bases. The CDR3 spans 16 residues. The J segment lost 8 bases and the V segment lost 7 bases, leaving 16 bases of the junction unmatched. The germline V gene has CDR1 SQVTM and CDR2 ANQGSEA. CDR3: CSAGIELAGEIDEQFF. CDR3 in DNA: TGCAGCGCTGGGATCGAACTAGCGGGAGAGATCGATGAGCAGTTCTTC.

The CDR3 spells CASSPPGTVYNEQFF. Written as DNA, the CDR3 is TGTGCCAGCTCACCCCCCGGGACAGTCTACAATGAGCAGTTCTTC. The chain uses TRBV18 and TRBJ2-1, with 7 bases matching TRBD1. Germline V gives CDR1 KGHSH, CDR2 LQKENI. CDR3 length equals 15 residues. V was clipped by 3 bases and J by 3 bases; unmatched bases: 5.

This sequence joins TRBV2 and TRBJ2-7, with TRBD1 identical over 7 bases. The CDR3 is 13 amino acids. The junction had 5 bases not matched to a gene; V was cut back by 6 bases and J by 3 bases. Looked up from germline, CDR1 is SNHLY and CDR2 is FYNNEI. CDR3 nucleotides: TGTGCCAGCAGGGGACAGACCCACTACGAGCAGTACTTC. This sequence encodes CASRGQTHYEQYF.

The chain combines TRBV2 with TRBJ2-1; D is perhaps TRBD2 (5 bases). Germline-derived CDR1 and CDR2 are SNHLY and FYNNEI. V shed 6 bases and J shed 9 bases, with 9 bases lying between them. The CDR3 consists of 11 residues. The CDR3 coding sequence is TGTGCCAGCAGGGAGGATATTGAGCAGTTCTTC. Translated: CASREDIEQFF. Full variable domain (rest looked up from reference TRBV2 and TRBJ2-1): EPEVTQTPSHQVTQMGQEVILRCVPISNHLYFYWYRQILGQKVEFLVSFYNNEISEKSEIFDDQFSVERPDGSNFTLKIRSTKLEDSAMYFCASREDIEQFFGPGTRLTVL.

The chain has TRBV27 and TRBJ2-3, with 10 bases lining up with TRBD1. V lost 10 bases, J lost 4 bases, and 11 bases stayed unmatched. CDR3 length equals 15 residues. Looked up from germline, CDR1 is MNHEY and CDR2 is SMNVEV (reference sequence). Here the CDR3 DNA reads TGTGCCACCACGACCGGGACAGGGGTGGCAGATACGCAGTATTTT. Protein product: CATTTGTGVADTQYF.

The chain links TRBV7-3 to TRBJ2-2; 7 bases line up with TRBD2. This CDR3 contains 16 residues. Germline lookup yields CDR1 SGHTA and CDR2 FQGTGA. V lost 5 bases and J lost 2; bases outside the gene matches: 8. CDR3 amino acids: CASSLNSGPNTGELFF. The DNA of the CDR3 is TGTGCCAGCAGCCTAAATAGCGGGCCTAACACCGGGGAGCTGTTTTTT.

V is TRBV3-1 (or the pseudogene TRBV3-2) and J is TRBJ1-4; 10 bases agree with TRBD1. Germline values: CDR1 LGHDT, CDR2 YNNKEL (reference sequence). V lost 1 base to trimming and J lost 4 bases; unmatched junction nucleotides: 0. This CDR3 comprises 15 residues. CDR3 nucleotides: TGTGCCAGCAGCCAAGGGACAGGGGGTAATGAAAAACTGTTTTTT. It yields the protein CASSQGTGGNEKLFF.

The chain has TRBV9 and TRBJ2-2, with unresolved D. The CDR3 has 15 amino acids. CDR1 is SGDLS and CDR2 is YYNGEE in the germline V gene. Trimming took 4 bases from V and 4 from J, leaving 14 bases between them. In DNA form, the CDR3 reads TGTGCCAGCAGCTCCCGCCTAGGAAGCACCGGGGAGCTGTTTTTT. Its translation is CASSSRLGSTGELFF. The full variable domain, with the rest looked up from reference TRBV9 and TRBJ2-2, is DSGVTQTPKHLITATGQRVTLRCSPRSGDLSVYWYQQSLDQGLQFLIQYYNGEERAKGNILERFSAQQFPDLHSELNLSSLELGDSALYFCASSSRLGSTGELFFGEGSRLTVL.

The gene calls are TRBV2 and TRBJ1-3; D gene uncertain. Germline CDR1 reads SNHLY; CDR2 reads FYNNEI. Trimming took 2 bases from V and 2 from J, leaving 4 bases between them. This CDR3 has 13 amino acids. In DNA, the CDR3 is TGTGCCAGCAGTGAACTCCCTGGAAACACCATATATTTT. It is translated as CASSELPGNTIYF.

This chain connects TRBV2 to TRBJ1-2; 10 bases match TRBD1. V lost 6 bases, J lost 6 bases, and 7 bases stayed unmatched. CDR3 length equals 14 residues. Per the germline V gene, CDR1 is SNHLY and CDR2 is FYNNEI. CDR3 nucleotide sequence: TGTGCCAGCAGAAGACAGGGGGCGTTCGATGGCTACACCTTC. It translates to CASRRQGAFDGYTF. Together with reference TRBV2 and TRBJ1-2, the CDR3 gives the full variable domain: EPEVTQTPSHQVTQMGQEVILRCVPISNHLYFYWYRQILGQKVEFLVSFYNNEISEKSEIFDDQFSVERPDGSNFTLKIRSTKLEDSAMYFCASRRQGAFDGYTFGSGTRLTVV.

This clone was counted only a few times. The gene calls are TRBV6-6 and TRBJ2-7; maybe TRBD1 (6 bases). This CDR3 is 14 amino acids long. Germline CDR1 is MNHNY and CDR2 is SVGAGI (reference sequence). Trimming removed 6 bases from V and 3 bases from J, with 15 bases in between. For the CDR3, the DNA is TGTGCCAGCAGCCTAGGGGGTAGGAGCTACGAGCAGTACTTC. Translated, it gives CASSLGGRSYEQYF.

This clone showed up just a few times. V gene TRBV19 combines with J gene TRBJ2-3, with D hard to call. The CDR3 is made up of 14 amino acids. V lost 6 bases and J lost 0, with 10 bases in between. The germline V gene encodes CDR1 LNHDA and CDR2 SQIVND (reference sequence). This CDR3 is CASSWAYSTDTQYF. CDR3 nucleotide sequence: TGTGCCAGTAGCTGGGCTTATAGCACAGATACGCAGTATTTT.

A single count supports this clone. The V gene is TRBV7-2, the J gene TRBJ2-7, with TRBD2 identical over 10 bases. V lost 1 base and J lost 5; bases outside the gene matches: 5. The length of the CDR3 is 15 residues. Germline V gene lookup returns CDR1 SGHTA and CDR2 FQGNSA. CDR3 sequence reads: CASSLVAGGGNEQYF. In DNA form, the CDR3 reads TGTGCCAGCAGCTTAGTAGCGGGAGGCGGTAACGAGCAGTACTTC.

This chain connects TRBV27 to TRBJ2-6; no firm D call. Looked up from germline, CDR1 is MNHEY and CDR2 is SMNVEV (reference sequence). The V end was cut by 6 bases, the J end by 0 bases, with 18 bases between. The CDR3 length is 18 residues. For the CDR3, the DNA is TGTGCCAGCAGAGAATTGTTTGAGTCCCCCTCTGGGGCCAACGTCCTGACTTTC. Translated, it gives CASRELFESPSGANVLTF.

The genes are TRBV27 and TRBJ1-5; D may be TRBD1 (5 bases). Germline loops: CDR1 MNHEY, CDR2 SMNVEV (reference sequence). V lost 7 bases to trimming and J lost 0 bases, with 13 bases between them. CDR3 size: 15 residues. CDR3 DNA sequence: TGTGCCAGCAAGGAGGGGCAAACTAGCAATCAGCCCCAGCATTTT. It codes for CASKEGQTSNQPQHF.

This sequence joins TRBV2 and TRBJ2-7, with a tentative D call TRBD2 (5 bases). V shed 7 bases and J shed 4 bases, with 20 bases lying between them. CDR3 length: 15 amino acids. Germline values: CDR1 SNHLY, CDR2 FYNNEI. The CDR3 spells CASIQVAGRRYEQYF. In nucleotides, the CDR3 is TGTGCCAGCATTCAAGTCGCCGGTCGGAGGTACGAGCAGTACTTC.

The gene calls are TRBV5-1 and TRBJ2-4, with TRBD2 as a possible D gene (5 bases). Germline loops: CDR1 SGHRS, CDR2 YFSETQ. Trimming took off 3 bases at V and 9 bases at J, with 16 bases between the two ends. This CDR3 contains 14 residues. CDR3 amino acids: CASSSDELGSIQYF. CDR3 nucleotide sequence: TGCGCCAGCAGCTCGGATGAGTTAGGGAGCATTCAGTACTTC.

This chain joins TRBV3-1 (or the pseudogene TRBV3-2) and TRBJ2-1; TRBD1 might be the D (6 bases). Trimming shortened V by 0 bases and J by 6 bases, and 12 bases separated the two germline ends. The germline V gene has CDR1 LGHDT and CDR2 YNNKEL (reference sequence). The CDR3 has 15 residues. The CDR3 protein is CASSQDRNRVNEQFF. The CDR3 region has the DNA TGTGCCAGCAGCCAAGATAGGAACAGGGTCAATGAGCAGTTCTTC.

This sequence joins TRBV29-1 and TRBJ2-5, with unresolved D. The CDR3 has 12 residues. V was trimmed by 4 bases and J by 4 bases, leaving 10 bases between them. Germline CDR1 and CDR2: SQVTM and ANQGSEA. CDR3 region: CSVAARGETQYF. CDR3 coding DNA: TGCAGCGTTGCGGCCAGAGGAGAGACCCAGTACTTC.